The TCR beta chain under discussion was sequenced for a study of T-cell reconstitution after alpha-beta-depleted transplantation in children. The germline gives CDR1 MNHEY, CDR2 SVGEGT. V lost 2 bases to trimming and J lost 4 bases; unmatched junction nucleotides: 8. The CDR3 is 15 residues long. Using unique molecular identifiers, the investigators prepared the TCRbeta library. TCRdb used MiXCR to reprocess the PCR reads, holding one entry per CDR3 protein. The profile shows around 380,000 distinct CDR3 sequences, roughly a tenth of them singletons. This clonotype was detected many times. The chain recombines TRBV6-2 or TRBV6-3 with TRBJ2-7; 7 bases match TRBD1. The sample here was PBMCs from the stem cell graft donor, taken from the stem cell graft. The TCR sequence derives from a human donor who donated a stem cell graft to a child with acute myeloid leukemia. The CDR3 DNA sequence: TGTGCCAGCAGTTACGGACAGGCCTACGATTACGAGCAGTACTTC. Translating it yields CASSYGQAYDYEQYF.